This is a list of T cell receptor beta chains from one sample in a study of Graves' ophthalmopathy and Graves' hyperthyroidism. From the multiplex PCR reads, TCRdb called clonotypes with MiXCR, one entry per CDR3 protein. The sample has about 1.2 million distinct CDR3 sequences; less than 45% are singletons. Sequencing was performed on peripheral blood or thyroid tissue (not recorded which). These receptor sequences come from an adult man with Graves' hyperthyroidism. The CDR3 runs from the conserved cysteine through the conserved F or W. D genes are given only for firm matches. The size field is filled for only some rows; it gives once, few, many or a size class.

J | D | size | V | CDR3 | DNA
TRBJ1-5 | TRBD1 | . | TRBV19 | CASSKRTGEVSEHF | TGTGCCAGTAGCAAAAGGACAGGGGAAGTCTCCGAGCATTTT
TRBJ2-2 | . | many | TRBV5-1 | CASSLLGASGELFF | TGCGCCAGCAGCTTGCTAGGGGCGTCCGGGGAGCTGTTTTTT
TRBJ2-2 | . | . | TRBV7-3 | CASSLVSGQTGELFF | TGTGCCAGCAGCTTGGTTAGCGGTCAAACCGGGGAGCTGTTTTTT
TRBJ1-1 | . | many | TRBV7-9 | CASSSGTTEAFF | TGTGCCAGCAGCTCTGGGACAACTGAAGCTTTCTTT
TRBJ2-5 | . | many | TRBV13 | CASRNQRGLQETQYF | TGTGCCAGCAGAAATCAGAGGGGCCTTCAAGAGACCCAGTACTTC
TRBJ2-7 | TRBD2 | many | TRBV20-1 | CSASKTSGTYEQYF | TGCAGTGCTTCGAAGACTAGCGGGACCTACGAGCAGTACTTC
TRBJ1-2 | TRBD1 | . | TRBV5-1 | CASSPGQNRNYGYTF | TGCGCCAGCAGCCCGGGACAGAACCGGAACTATGGCTACACCTTC
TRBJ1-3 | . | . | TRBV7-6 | CASSLSGGVGNTIYF | TGTGCCAGCAGCCTCTCGGGGGGTGTCGGAAACACCATATATTTT
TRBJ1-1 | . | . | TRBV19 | CASSLYRRGTNTEAFF | TGTGCCAGTAGCCTATACCGGAGGGGGACGAACACTGAAGCTTTCTTT
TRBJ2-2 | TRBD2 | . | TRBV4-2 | CASSQDTAGGTGELFF | TGTGCCAGCAGCCAAGATACGGCGGGAGGCACCGGGGAGCTGTTTTTT
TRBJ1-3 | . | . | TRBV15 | CATRTEGYGNTIYF | TGTGCCACCAGGACAGAGGGGTATGGAAACACCATATATTTT